One sample yielded the 27 T cell receptor beta chains listed below, sequenced in a study of blood T cell repertoires in COVID-19. Sequencing used immunoSEQ multiplex PCR; TCRdb keeps in-frame clones, though not all of them. The repertoire has 230,000 or so clones, 80% to 90% of them found once; the top ten carry under 4%. Sequencing was performed on PBMCs or T cells enriched from blood (not recorded which). These receptors were collected from a woman in her forties with acute COVID-19.

This sequence joins TRBV6-1 and TRBJ1-1; TRBD1 aligns across 9 bases. Trimming removed 6 bases from V and 7 bases from J; junction bases left unmatched: 3. CDR3 length: 12 residues. The germline V gene encodes CDR1 MNHNS and CDR2 SASEGT. The CDR3 spells CASSRTGDEAFF. DNA for the CDR3: TGTGCCAGCAGCCGGACAGGGGATGAAGCTTTCTTT.

The chain carries TRBV24-1 and TRBJ2-5; D ambiguous. The CDR3 loop spans 12 amino acids. Germline-derived CDR1 and CDR2 are KGHDR and SFDVKD. V was shortened by 4 bases and J by 5 bases, with 7 bases between the two germline ends. In DNA form, the CDR3 reads TGTGCCACCAGTGACTGGAGTGAGACCCAGTACTTC. This sequence encodes CATSDWSETQYF.

The genes are TRBV6-6 and TRBJ2-7; a possible D gene is TRBD2 (7 bases). Trimming pared 8 bases from V and 3 bases from J, leaving 20 bases between. The CDR3 sequence is 15 residues long. Germline CDR1 reads MNHNY; CDR2 reads SVGAGI (reference sequence). The CDR3 sequence is CASQKEGGINYEQYF. CDR3 nucleotide sequence: TGTGCCAGCCAGAAGGAGGGGGGGATTAACTACGAGCAGTACTTC.

This clone was observed a single time. The V gene is TRBV6-2 or TRBV6-3, the J gene TRBJ1-5, with D unresolved. The CDR3 extends over 12 amino acids. V was shortened by 6 bases and J by 4 bases, with 7 bases between the two germline ends. Germline CDR1 MNHEY, CDR2 SVGEGT. The CDR3 nucleotides are TGTGCCAGCAGCTTCCCAAATCAGCCCCAGCATTTT. This sequence encodes CASSFPNQPQHF.

The rearrangement links TRBV2 to TRBJ1-3, with D uncertain. The CDR3 is 15 amino acids. Germline CDR1 SNHLY, CDR2 FYNNEI. V was pared by 1 base and J by 0 bases, with 7 bases between. CDR3 sequence reads: CASSEGRFSGNTIYF. For the CDR3, the DNA is TGTGCCAGCAGTGAAGGGCGGTTCTCTGGAAACACCATATATTTT. Complete variable domain (other parts from reference TRBV2 and TRBJ1-3): EPEVTQTPSHQVTQMGQEVILRCVPISNHLYFYWYRQILGQKVEFLVSFYNNEISEKSEIFDDQFSVERPDGSNFTLKIRSTKLEDSAMYFCASSEGRFSGNTIYFGEGSWLTVV.

The chain links TRBV5-1 to TRBJ1-1; 7 bases fit TRBD1. V dropped 0 bases and J dropped 6; count of bases not matched to a gene: 5. Germline lookup yields CDR1 SGHRS and CDR2 YFSETQ. This CDR3 comprises 14 residues. The DNA of the CDR3 is TGCGCCAGCAGCTTGGACAGGGGAATACCTGAAGCTTTCTTT. Protein product: CASSLDRGIPEAFF.

The chain uses TRBV27 and TRBJ2-2; 10 bases are shared with TRBD1. CDR3 size: 15 residues. Germline CDR1 and CDR2: MNHEY and SMNVEV (reference sequence). V gave up 7 bases and J gave up 5 bases; unmatched junction bases: 7. The CDR3 loop reads CASNFAGQGTGELFF. The CDR3 coding sequence is TGTGCCAGCAATTTTGCGGGACAGGGGACCGGGGAGCTGTTTTTT.

The chain recombines TRBV7-8 with TRBJ1-2, with D maybe TRBD1 (6 bases). V was clipped by 1 base and J by 2 bases, with 14 bases between them. From germline, CDR1 is SGHVS and CDR2 FQNEAQ. The CDR3 is made up of 16 amino acids. The DNA for the CDR3 is TGTGCCAGCAGCTTAGAAGGGCAGGGGAGAAACTATGGCTACACCTTC. Translating gives CASSLEGQGRNYGYTF.

This rearrangement joins TRBV6-2 or TRBV6-3 to TRBJ2-7; 8 nucleotides align to TRBD1. Germline-derived CDR1 and CDR2 are MNHEY and SVGEGT. The CDR3 contains 16 residues. After removal of 0 bases from V and 1 base from J, the junction contained 5 bases not matched to a gene. CDR3: CASSYSVDRGSYEQYF. The CDR3, as DNA: TGTGCCAGCAGTTACTCTGTTGACAGGGGATCCTACGAGCAGTACTTC.

This clone has just one count. This sequence joins TRBV11-2 and TRBJ1-3; the D gene is possibly TRBD1 (6 bases). The CDR3 runs to 15 residues. The V end lost 3 bases, the J end lost 0 bases, and 9 bases lay between the germline ends. The germline V gene encodes CDR1 SGHAT and CDR2 FQNNGV. CDR3 DNA: TGTGCCAGCAGCTTGGGCAGGGGCTCTGGAAACACCATATATTTT. This codes for CASSLGRGSGNTIYF.

In its sample, this clone was seen a few times. CDR3 loop: CASSPGVYEQYF. The CDR3, as DNA: TGTGCCAGCTCACCGGGAGTCTACGAGCAGTACTTC. V is TRBV18 and J is TRBJ2-7; D possibly corresponds to TRBD2 (5 bases). This CDR3 contains 12 residues. V lost 3 bases and J lost 3, with 6 bases in between. Germline V gene data show CDR1 as KGHSH and CDR2 as LQKENI.

This sequence joins TRBV2 and TRBJ1-1; D ambiguous. CDR3 size: 15 residues. Trimming took off 3 bases at V and 4 bases at J, with 15 bases between the two ends. Germline V lookup: CDR1 SNHLY, CDR2 FYNNEI. The CDR3 reads CASSERSLSGTEAFF. CDR3 bases: TGTGCCAGCAGTGAGCGGTCCCTCTCGGGCACTGAAGCTTTCTTT.

The rearrangement joins TRBV11-3 to TRBJ2-2, with 8 bases matching TRBD1. With 3 bases clipped from V and 4 bases from J, the junction kept 1 base outside the gene matches. The germline gives CDR1 SGHNT, CDR2 YENEEA. The CDR3 consists of 14 residues. In DNA form, the CDR3 reads TGTGCCAGCAGCTTTACAGGGGGCACCGGGGAGCTGTTTTTT. Its translation: CASSFTGGTGELFF.

J is TRBJ2-6 and V is TRBV27, with TRBD1 matching over 11 bases. The germline V gene has CDR1 MNHEY and CDR2 SMNVEV (reference sequence). J was trimmed by 2 bases and V by 5 bases; bases with no gene match: 8. The CDR3 extends over 18 amino acids. The CDR3 nucleotides are TGTGCCAGCAGTACACGGACAGGGGGCATAACTGGGGCCAACGTCCTGACTTTC. Protein product: CASSTRTGGITGANVLTF.

V is TRBV5-5 and J is TRBJ1-5; D is unresolved. The CDR3 spans 16 residues. Germline V lookup: CDR1 SGHKS, CDR2 YYEKEE (reference sequence). V was trimmed by 0 bases and J by 0 bases, leaving 10 bases between them. CDR3: CASSLAHSVSNQPQHF. In nucleotides, the CDR3 is TGTGCCAGCAGCTTGGCTCATTCGGTTAGCAATCAGCCCCAGCATTTT.

The rearrangement joins TRBV5-1 to TRBJ1-1, with no clear D. Deletions cut 4 bases from V and 1 base from J, with 17 bases between. The CDR3 runs to 16 residues. In germline, CDR1 is SGHRS, CDR2 YFSETQ. In DNA, the CDR3 is TGCGCCAGCAGCCGGGGTTTAGGCAGCGGGAACACTGAAGCTTTCTTT. Encoded protein: CASSRGLGSGNTEAFF. Based on the CDR3 plus reference TRBV5-1 and TRBJ1-1, the full variable domain is KAGVTQTPRYLIKTRGQQVTLSCSPISGHRSVSWYQQTPGQGLQFLFEYFSETQRNKGNFPGRFSGRQFSNSRSEMNVSTLELGDSALYLCASSRGLGSGNTEAFFGQGTRLTVV.

V usage is TRBV7-9 and J usage is TRBJ2-7, with 7 bases that match TRBD1. The CDR3 length is 16 residues. The V and J ends lost 0 bases and 2 bases, in that order; junction bases with no gene match: 7. Germline loops: CDR1 SEHNR, CDR2 FQNEAQ (reference sequence). The CDR3 coding sequence is TGTGCCAGCAGCTTAGCGACAGGGACCGCTACCTACGAGCAGTACTTC. It codes for CASSLATGTATYEQYF.

CDR3 loop: CASRGTVWDEQFF. DNA for the CDR3: TGTGCCAGCAGAGGGACAGTCTGGGATGAGCAGTTCTTC. The V and J genes are TRBV6-5 and TRBJ2-1; 7 bases are shared with TRBD1. Germline values: CDR1 MNHEY, CDR2 SVGAGI. J lost 8 bases, V lost 6 bases, and 7 bases had no gene match. The CDR3 contains 13 residues.

The rearrangement uses TRBV6-5 and TRBJ1-1; 9 positions agree with TRBD1. CDR3 size: 15 residues. V lost 1 base and J lost 2; bases outside the gene matches: 2. Germline V gives CDR1 MNHEY, CDR2 SVGAGI. The CDR3: CASSYFTGGNTEAFF. CDR3 sequence (DNA): TGTGCCAGCAGTTACTTTACAGGGGGCAACACTGAAGCTTTCTTT.

CDR3 residues: CASSGPGLDSPLHF. CDR3 DNA sequence: TGTGCCAGCAGCGGCCCCGGTTTGGATTCACCCCTCCACTTT. The V gene is TRBV9, the J gene TRBJ1-6, with no clear D. The length of the CDR3 is 14 residues. Germline V gene sequence: CDR1 SGDLS, CDR2 YYNGEE. Trimming shortened V by 3 bases and J by 8 bases, and 12 bases separated the two germline ends.

The J gene is TRBJ1-1, the V gene TRBV10-3; 10 positions agree with TRBD1. The CDR3 has 13 residues. Germline assignment: CDR1 ENHRY and CDR2 SYGVKD. Germline trimming cut 4 bases from V and 4 bases from J; bases unmatched to any gene: 0. The CDR3 is CAISGTGGTEAFF. The CDR3 DNA reads TGTGCCATCAGTGGGACAGGGGGCACTGAAGCTTTCTTT.

V and J are TRBV7-2 and TRBJ1-4; the D gene is possibly TRBD1 (5 bases). Germline V gives CDR1 SGHTA, CDR2 FQGNSA. The CDR3 loop spans 15 amino acids. Trimming removed 5 bases at V and 11 bases at J, with 21 bases between. CDR3 residues: CASSPEQGQLGKLFF. The DNA of the CDR3 is TGTGCCAGCAGCCCCGAGCAGGGTCAGCTCGGTAAACTGTTTTTT.

CDR3 in amino acids: CASSRKRGELETQYF. Written as DNA, the CDR3 is TGCGCCAGCAGCCGGAAGCGGGGGGAGCTAGAGACCCAGTACTTC. The genes are TRBV5-1 and TRBJ2-5; TRBD2 agrees at 9 bases. From germline, CDR1 is SGHRS and CDR2 YFSETQ. The CDR3 spans 15 residues. J lost 4 bases, V lost 4 bases, and 8 bases had no gene match.

The chain links TRBV5-1 to TRBJ2-7; D is undetermined. V was trimmed by 3 bases and J by 4 bases, leaving 8 bases between them. Germline V CDR1 and CDR2: SGHRS, YFSETQ. CDR3 length equals 12 residues. CDR3 bases: TGCGCCAGCAGCTCTGGCAGTTACGAGCAGTACTTC. Amino acids: CASSSGSYEQYF.

The chain employs TRBV6-2 or TRBV6-3 and TRBJ2-7; the match to TRBD2 covers 7 bases. The CDR3 has 13 residues. The germline V gene has CDR1 MNHEY and CDR2 SVGEGT. Trimming took 2 bases from V and 3 from J; bases not matched to a gene: 1. The CDR3, as DNA: TGTGCCAGCAGTTACCGGGGGGACTACGAGCAGTACTTC. Its protein product is CASSYRGDYEQYF.

This chain joins TRBV24-1 and TRBJ1-2, with 7 bases matching TRBD1. J lost 2 bases, V lost 5 bases, and 13 bases had no gene match. Germline CDR1 and CDR2: KGHDR and SFDVKD. This CDR3 spans 17 amino acids. CDR3 sequence: CATSGRSGGGENYGYTF. The CDR3 DNA reads as TGTGCCACCAGTGGTCGGTCTGGAGGGGGCGAGAACTATGGCTACACCTTC.

This clone appeared a single time. The V and J genes are TRBV6-6 and TRBJ1-3; the D is unclear. The V end lost 3 bases, the J end lost 7 bases, and 13 bases lay between the germline ends. CDR3 length equals 14 residues. Germline CDR1 MNHNY, CDR2 SVGAGI (reference sequence). CDR3 sequence: CASSYLVSGNTIYF. In DNA form, the CDR3 reads TGTGCCAGCAGTTATTTAGTATCGGGTAACACCATATATTTT.